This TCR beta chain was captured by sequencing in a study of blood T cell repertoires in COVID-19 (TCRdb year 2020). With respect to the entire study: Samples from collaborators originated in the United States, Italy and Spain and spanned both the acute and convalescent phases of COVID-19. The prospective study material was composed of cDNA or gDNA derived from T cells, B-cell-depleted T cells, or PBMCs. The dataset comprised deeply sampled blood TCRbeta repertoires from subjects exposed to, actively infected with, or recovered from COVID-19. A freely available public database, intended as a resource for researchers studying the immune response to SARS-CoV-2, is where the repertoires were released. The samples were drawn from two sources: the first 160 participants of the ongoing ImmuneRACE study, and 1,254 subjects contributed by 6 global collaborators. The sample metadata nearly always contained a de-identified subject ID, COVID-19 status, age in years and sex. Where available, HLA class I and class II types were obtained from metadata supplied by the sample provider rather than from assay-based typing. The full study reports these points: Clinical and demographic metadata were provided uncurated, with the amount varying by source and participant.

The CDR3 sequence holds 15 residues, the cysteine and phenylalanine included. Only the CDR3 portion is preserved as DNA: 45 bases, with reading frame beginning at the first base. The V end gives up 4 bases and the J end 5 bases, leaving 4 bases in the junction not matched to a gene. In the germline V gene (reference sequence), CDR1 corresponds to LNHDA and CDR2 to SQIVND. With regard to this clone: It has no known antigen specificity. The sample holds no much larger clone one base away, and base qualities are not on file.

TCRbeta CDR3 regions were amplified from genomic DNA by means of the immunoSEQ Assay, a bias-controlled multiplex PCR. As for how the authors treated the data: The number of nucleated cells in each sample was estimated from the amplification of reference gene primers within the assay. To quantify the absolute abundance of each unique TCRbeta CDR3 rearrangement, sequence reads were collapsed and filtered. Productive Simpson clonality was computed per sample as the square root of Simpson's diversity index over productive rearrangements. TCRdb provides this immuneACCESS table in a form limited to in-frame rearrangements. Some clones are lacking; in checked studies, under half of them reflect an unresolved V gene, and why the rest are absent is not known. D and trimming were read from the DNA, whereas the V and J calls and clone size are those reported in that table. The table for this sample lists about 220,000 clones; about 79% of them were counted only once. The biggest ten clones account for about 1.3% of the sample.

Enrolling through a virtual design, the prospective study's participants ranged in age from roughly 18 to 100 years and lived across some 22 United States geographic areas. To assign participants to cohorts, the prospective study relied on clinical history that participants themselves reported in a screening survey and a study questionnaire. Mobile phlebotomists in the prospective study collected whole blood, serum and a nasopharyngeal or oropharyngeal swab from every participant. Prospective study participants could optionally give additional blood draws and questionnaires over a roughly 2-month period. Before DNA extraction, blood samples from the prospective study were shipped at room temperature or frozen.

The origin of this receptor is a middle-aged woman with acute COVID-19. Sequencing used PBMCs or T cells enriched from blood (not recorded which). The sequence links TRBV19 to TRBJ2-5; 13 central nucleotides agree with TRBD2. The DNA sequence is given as TGTGCCAGTAGTACCCCGACTAGCGGGAGGGAGACCCAGTACTTC. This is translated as CASSTPTSGRETQYF.